These 27 T cell receptor beta chains were sequenced from one sample in a study of CD8 T cells in Susac syndrome. Random hexamers primed reverse transcription of 0.5 to 1 ug RNA. MiXCR, run by TCRdb on the immunoSEQ multiplex PCR reads, gives a single entry per CDR3 protein. The table has roughly 180,000 distinct CDR3 sequences, about 93% seen once. The sequenced sample was CD4+ T cells from PBMCs. The receptors stem from a human donor in good health.

The genes are TRBV29-1 and TRBJ2-2; TRBD2 is a possible D gene (7 bases). Per germline, CDR1 SQVTM and CDR2 ANQGSEA. CDR3 length equals 15 residues. Trimming pared 4 bases from V and 4 bases from J, leaving 16 bases between. The CDR3 nucleotides are TGCAGCGTTGCCCCAGGGGAGGGAGGCACCGGGGAGCTGTTTTTT. Translating gives CSVAPGEGGTGELFF.

This chain uses TRBV15 with TRBJ2-7; D uncertain. V was cut by 5 bases and J by 2 bases, with 10 bases left in between. Germline CDR1 is LNHNV and CDR2 is YYDKDF (reference sequence). The CDR3 consists of 13 residues. The CDR3 DNA follows: TGTGCCACCAGCGGACCCCGTACCTACGAGCAGTACTTC. Translating it yields CATSGPRTYEQYF.

The rearrangement uses TRBV3-1 and TRBJ2-5; 7 nucleotides agree with TRBD2. There are 13 residues in the CDR3. From germline, CDR1 is LGHDT and CDR2 YNNKEL (reference sequence). Trimming at V came to 3 bases and at J to 4 bases, leaving 2 bases not matched to a gene. The CDR3 nucleotides read TGTGCCAGCAGCCATCGCGGGGGAGAGACCCAGTACTTC. It is translated as CASSHRGGETQYF.

This chain uses TRBV7-2 with TRBJ2-3, with D perhaps matching TRBD1 (6 bases). Looked up from germline, CDR1 is SGHTA and CDR2 is FQGNSA. Trimming left V 1 base short and J 4 bases short, with 12 bases between. The CDR3 length is 15 residues. CDR3 amino acids: CASSLVVTGPDTQYF. The CDR3 DNA reads as TGTGCCAGCAGCTTAGTAGTGACAGGTCCAGATACGCAGTATTTT. The entire variable domain, with the rest obtained from reference TRBV7-2 and TRBJ2-3, is as follows: GAGVSQSPSNKVTEKGKDVELRCDPISGHTALYWYRQSLGQGLEFLIYFQGNSAPDKSGLPSDRFSAERTGGSVSTLTIQRTQQEDSAVYLCASSLVVTGPDTQYFGPGTRLTVL.

The chain joins TRBV2 to TRBJ2-5; unclear D gene. This CDR3 is built from 12 residues. Germline V gene lookup returns CDR1 SNHLY and CDR2 FYNNEI. V was trimmed by 4 bases and J by 1 base, leaving 4 bases between them. In nucleotides, the CDR3 is TGTGCCAGCAGTGTAGCCCAAGAGACCCAGTACTTC. Translating gives CASSVAQETQYF.

This chain uses TRBV28 with TRBJ1-2; D gene ambiguous. There are 12 residues in the CDR3. V was shortened by 5 bases and J by 8 bases, with 12 bases between the two germline ends. The germline V gene encodes CDR1 MDHEN and CDR2 SYDVKM. CDR3 protein: CASSAEGRGYTF. CDR3 in DNA: TGTGCCAGCAGTGCCGAAGGGAGGGGCTACACCTTC.

The chain has TRBV7-9 and TRBJ1-4; TRBD1 is a possible D gene (6 bases). CDR3 length: 14 amino acids. Germline CDR1 and CDR2: SEHNR and FQNEAQ (reference sequence). Between the trimmed V and J ends, which lost 8 bases and 7 bases, there was a span of 17 bases. CDR3 amino acids: CASEEQGGAEKLFF. The CDR3 DNA is TGTGCCAGCGAAGAACAGGGAGGAGCTGAAAAACTGTTTTTT. Drawing the rest from reference TRBV7-9 and TRBJ1-4, the complete variable domain is DTGVSQNPRHKITKRGQNVTFRCDPISEHNRLYWYRQTLGQGPEFLTYFQNEAQLEKSRLLSDRFSAERPKGSFSTLEIQRTEQGDSAMYLCASEEQGGAEKLFFGSGTQLSVL.

The chain is built from TRBV30 and TRBJ2-1; D not resolved. CDR3 length: 13 residues. Germline V lookup: CDR1 GTSNPN, CDR2 SVGIG (reference sequence). The V gene lost 0 bases and the J gene lost 5 bases, with 8 bases spanning the gap. CDR3 sequence: CAWSVGWDNEQFF. The CDR3 nucleotides are TGTGCCTGGAGTGTAGGGTGGGACAATGAGCAGTTCTTC.

The rearrangement joins TRBV10-3 to TRBJ2-3, with D maybe TRBD1 (6 bases). Per the germline V gene, CDR1 is ENHRY and CDR2 is SYGVKD. The CDR3 covers 13 residues. V was clipped by 7 bases and J by 0 bases, with 8 bases between them. The CDR3 DNA sequence: TGTGCCATCAACGGACAGAGCACAGATACGCAGTATTTT. It translates to CAINGQSTDTQYF.

The chain uses TRBV19 and TRBJ1-5; 9 bases fit TRBD1. CDR3 length equals 14 residues. The V gene's germline CDR1 is LNHDA and CDR2 SQIVND (reference sequence). The ends lost 10 bases at V and 4 bases at J; junction bases unmatched: 8. CDR3 residues: CATAGQGGNQPQHF. CDR3 coding DNA: TGTGCCACAGCGGGACAGGGCGGGAATCAGCCCCAGCATTTT.

V gene TRBV2 combines with J gene TRBJ2-5, with 7 bases fitting TRBD1. This CDR3 is 13 amino acids long. CDR1 is SNHLY and CDR2 is FYNNEI in the germline V gene. V dropped 3 bases and J dropped 5; count of bases not matched to a gene: 3. The CDR3 coding sequence is TGTGCCAGCAGTGACCGCAGGGGGGAGACCCAGTACTTC. Its translation: CASSDRRGETQYF.

The rearrangement uses TRBV20-1 and TRBJ2-1; 11 bases map to TRBD2. CDR3 size: 12 residues. V lost 6 bases, J lost 9 bases, and 4 bases stayed unmatched. Germline CDR1 is DFQATT and CDR2 is SNEGSKA (reference sequence). CDR3 in DNA: TGCAGTGCAATTAGCGGGGGGGTTGAGCAGTTCTTC. Protein product: CSAISGGVEQFF.

Concerning this clonotype itself: The junction departs from the called germline gene at one end, perhaps through a read error. V usage is TRBV7-6 and J usage is TRBJ2-1, with D perhaps matching TRBD1 (6 bases). This CDR3 is 13 amino acids long. The germline CDR1 and CDR2 sequences are SGHVS and FNYEAQ. The CDR3 sequence: CASSMDSGDEQFF. The CDR3 DNA reads as TGTGCTAGCAGCATGGACAGTGGGGATGAGCAGTTCTTC.

The chain couples TRBV5-1 to TRBJ2-7; a possible D gene is TRBD1 (5 bases). Germline-derived CDR1 and CDR2 are SGHRS and YFSETQ. Trimming stripped 1 base from V and 1 base from J, with 15 bases between. This CDR3 is 16 amino acids long. CDR3 sequence: CASSLIYAGQSYEQYF. In DNA, the CDR3 is TGCGCCAGCAGCTTGATATACGCAGGGCAATCCTACGAGCAGTACTTC.

The chain uses TRBV14 and TRBJ2-5; D not resolved. CDR3 length equals 12 residues. Germline CDR1 and CDR2: SGHDN and FVKESK. V shed 2 bases and J shed 4 bases, with 5 bases lying between them. CDR3 in amino acids: CASSQSGETQYF. As DNA, the CDR3 is TGTGCCAGCAGCCAATCGGGAGAGACCCAGTACTTC.

The chain carries TRBV29-1 and TRBJ2-1; possibly TRBD1 or TRBD2 for D (5 bases each). In germline, CDR1 is SQVTM, CDR2 ANQGSEA. V dropped 4 bases and J dropped 7 bases, with 8 bases sitting between them. This CDR3 is 11 amino acids long. CDR3 DNA: TGCAGCGTTGTGAGGGGTAATGAGCAGTTCTTC. Translating gives CSVVRGNEQFF.

The chain couples TRBV10-3 to TRBJ2-5, with no clear D. Germline V gene sequence: CDR1 ENHRY, CDR2 SYGVKD. This CDR3 has 12 amino acids. Trimming left V 6 bases short and J 5 bases short, with 10 bases between. The CDR3 protein is CAISPVGETQYF. CDR3 nucleotide sequence: TGTGCCATCAGCCCCGTCGGCGAGACCCAGTACTTC.

The chain couples TRBV29-1 to TRBJ2-5; no reliable D call. CDR1 SQVTM and CDR2 ANQGSEA come from the germline V gene. The CDR3 loop spans 12 amino acids. V dropped 7 bases and J dropped 4 bases, with 13 bases sitting between them. DNA for the CDR3: TGCAGCGCACTCGGTGCCTCAGAGACCCAGTACTTC. Amino acid sequence: CSALGASETQYF.

V is TRBV20-1 and J is TRBJ2-7; D remains unclear. Looked up from germline, CDR1 is DFQATT and CDR2 is SNEGSKA (reference sequence). Deletions cut 3 bases from V and 1 base from J, with 4 bases between. The CDR3 sequence is 11 residues long. CDR3 sequence reads: CSARQSYEQYF. The DNA of the CDR3 is TGCAGTGCTAGGCAGTCCTACGAGCAGTACTTC.

The rearrangement uses TRBV30 and TRBJ2-3, with no clear D. Deletions cut 3 bases from V and 3 bases from J, with 4 bases between. The germline V gene encodes CDR1 GTSNPN and CDR2 SVGIG (reference sequence). The length of the CDR3 is 11 residues. CDR3 bases: TGTGCCTGGAGCAAAACAGATACGCAGTATTTT. Translated, it gives CAWSKTDTQYF.

The count of this clonotype is one. One end of the junction varies from germline; a read error may be responsible. The chain recombines TRBV29-1 with TRBJ2-1; maybe TRBD2 (5 bases). Germline CDR1 and CDR2: SQVTM and ANQGSEA. CDR3 length: 8 residues. CDR3 protein: CLRDEQFF. The CDR3 DNA is TGTCTGAGGGATGAGCAGTTCTTC.

The chain joins TRBV20-1 to TRBJ2-3, with 12 bases fitting TRBD2. Per germline, CDR1 DFQATT and CDR2 SNEGSKA (reference sequence). Trimming removed 2 bases from V and 6 bases from J; junction bases left unmatched: 6. The CDR3 length is 15 residues. CDR3 region: CSARPGLAGRDTQYF. The CDR3 DNA sequence: TGCAGTGCTAGACCCGGACTAGCGGGGAGGGATACGCAGTATTTT.

The V and J genes are TRBV12-3 or TRBV12-4 and TRBJ2-5; 10 bases are a match to TRBD2. Trimming took 6 bases from V and 1 from J; bases not matched to a gene: 5. This CDR3 is 15 amino acids long. DNA of the CDR3: TGTGCCAGCAGGCAAGCGGGGGGGTCCCAAGAGACCCAGTACTTC. It codes for CASRQAGGSQETQYF.

The chain recombines TRBV9 with TRBJ2-5, with D unresolved. Germline CDR1 SGDLS, CDR2 YYNGEE. CDR3 length: 15 residues. Trimming shortened V by 0 bases and J by 6 bases, and 15 bases separated the two germline ends. CDR3 in amino acids: CASSVGNLGIQTQYF. CDR3 DNA sequence: TGTGCCAGCAGCGTAGGTAATCTGGGGATTCAGACCCAGTACTTC.

CDR3 sequence (DNA): TGTGCCAGCAGCTCTTTAGGACCGGCGGGCGAGCAGTACTTC. It is translated as CASSSLGPAGEQYF. The chain carries TRBV28 and TRBJ2-7, with D tentatively TRBD2 (5 bases). The germline V gene encodes CDR1 MDHEN and CDR2 SYDVKM. The V end was cut by 6 bases, the J end by 6 bases, with 18 bases between. The CDR3 has 14 residues.

This sequence joins TRBV20-1 and TRBJ2-7; perhaps TRBD1 as D (5 bases). This CDR3 is 14 amino acids long. Trimming removed 5 bases at V and 0 bases at J, with 14 bases between. Germline CDR1 DFQATT, CDR2 SNEGSKA (reference sequence). CDR3 protein: CSAETVGNSYEQYF. CDR3 coding DNA: TGCAGTGCTGAGACAGTGGGTAACTCCTACGAGCAGTACTTC.

The genes are TRBV4-3 and TRBJ2-3; a possible D gene is TRBD2 (7 bases). V gave up 3 bases and J gave up 4 bases, with 20 bases separating them. This CDR3 has 17 amino acids. Germline-derived CDR1 and CDR2 are LGHNA and YSLEER. In nucleotides, the CDR3 is TGCGCCAGCAGCCAGAGGGGGGGAGGTCAGGGACCAGATACGCAGTATTTT. This codes for CASSQRGGGQGPDTQYF.